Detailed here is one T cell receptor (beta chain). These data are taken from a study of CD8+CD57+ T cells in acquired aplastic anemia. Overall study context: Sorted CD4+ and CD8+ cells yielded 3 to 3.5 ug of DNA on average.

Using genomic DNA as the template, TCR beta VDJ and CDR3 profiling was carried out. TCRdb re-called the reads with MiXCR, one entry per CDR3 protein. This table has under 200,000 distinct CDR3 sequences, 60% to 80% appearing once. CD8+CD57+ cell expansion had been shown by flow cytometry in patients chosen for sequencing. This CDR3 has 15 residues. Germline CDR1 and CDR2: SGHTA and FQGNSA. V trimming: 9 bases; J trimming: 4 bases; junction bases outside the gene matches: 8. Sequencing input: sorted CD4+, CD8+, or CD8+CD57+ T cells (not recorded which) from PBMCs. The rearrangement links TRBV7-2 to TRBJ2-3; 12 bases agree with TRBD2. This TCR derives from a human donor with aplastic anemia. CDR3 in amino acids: CASIKTSGGADTQYF. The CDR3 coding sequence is TGTGCCAGTATTAAGACTAGCGGGGGAGCAGATACGCAGTATTTT.